This passage covers 18 T cell receptor beta chains from one sample sequenced in a study of cytomegalovirus exposure and HLA in healthy donors. Amplification used 60 Vbeta primers and 13 Jbeta primers. Some clones are missing from TCRdb's copy, which holds only in-frame ones; the method was immunoSEQ multiplex PCR. This sample has roughly 110,000 clones, with approximately 80% found just once. Material for sequencing was PBMCs. Receptor source: a man aged 55 to 69 in good health and CMV-seronegative.

The chain is built from TRBV9 and TRBJ2-3, with 10 bases matching TRBD2. The germline CDR1 and CDR2 sequences are SGDLS and YYNGEE. This CDR3 is 16 amino acids long. V dropped 0 bases and J dropped 3; count of bases not matched to a gene: 4. CDR3 region: CASSVEIAGGTDTQYF. Written as DNA, the CDR3 is TGTGCCAGCAGCGTAGAGATAGCGGGGGGAACAGATACGCAGTATTTT.

The chain couples TRBV11-1 to TRBJ1-2; D gene uncertain. The CDR3 contains 13 residues. Germline-derived CDR1 and CDR2 are SGHAT and FQDESV (reference sequence). V gave up 5 bases and J gave up 4 bases, with 11 bases separating them. Here the CDR3 reads CASSPRVGYGYTF. The DNA for the CDR3 is TGTGCCAGCAGCCCCCGAGTTGGCTATGGCTACACCTTC.

The V call is TRBV29-1, the J call TRBJ2-5; 11 nucleotides line up with TRBD1. The closer fit of TRBJ2-7 to the DNA end suggests the J call may be wrong. Per the germline V gene, CDR1 is SQVTM and CDR2 is ANQGSEA. This CDR3 has 13 residues. CDR3 region: CSVGGTGGHEQYF. DNA for the CDR3: TGCAGCGTTGGGGGGACAGGGGGGCACGAGCAGTACTTC.

The V and J genes are TRBV4-2 and TRBJ2-5, with TRBD2 matching 14 bases. CDR3 length: 16 residues. Germline V gene data show CDR1 as LGHNA and CDR2 as YNFKEQ. With 5 bases clipped from V and 3 bases from J, the junction kept 5 bases outside the gene matches. CDR3 DNA: TGTGCCAGCAGCGGTCCGGGACTAGCGGGGGAAGAGACCCAGTACTTC. It encodes CASSGPGLAGEETQYF.

This clone was picked up a small number of times. The chain joins TRBV25-1 to TRBJ1-2; 10 positions agree with TRBD1. Germline assignment: CDR1 MGHDK and CDR2 SYGVNS. The CDR3 has 13 amino acids. The ends lost 6 bases at V and 7 bases at J; junction bases unmatched: 5. CDR3 coding DNA: TGTGCCAGCAGCGCGACAGGGGGCGGTGGCTACACCTTC. Protein product: CASSATGGGGYTF.

The chain recombines TRBV12-5 with TRBJ2-3; D call uncertain. The CDR3 is made up of 14 amino acids. Germline loops: CDR1 LGHNT, CDR2 FRNRAP. Between the trimmed V and J ends, which lost 6 bases and 3 bases, there was a span of 13 bases. The CDR3, as DNA: TGTGCTAGTGGGAGAGATAGTCTGACAGATACGCAGTATTTT. As protein: CASGRDSLTDTQYF. Filled out from reference TRBV12-5 and TRBJ2-3, the complete variable domain reads DARVTQTPRHKVTEMGQEVTMRCQPILGHNTVFWYRQTMMQGLELLAYFRNRAPLDDSGMPKDRFSAEMPDATLATLKIQPSEPRDSAVYFCASGRDSLTDTQYFGPGTRLTVL.

This sequence joins TRBV13 and TRBJ1-3, with TRBD1 as a possible D gene (5 bases). Looked up from germline, CDR1 is PRHDT and CDR2 is FYEKMQ (reference sequence). The CDR3 runs to 14 residues. V lost 0 bases and J lost 3, with 6 bases in between. The CDR3 is CASSLGQGGNTIYF. Here the CDR3 DNA reads TGTGCCAGCAGCTTAGGGCAGGGTGGAAACACCATATATTTT.

This clone has only a few counts. This chain connects TRBV12-2 to TRBJ2-7; the D call of TRBD1 is as the table states it, not checked on the DNA. TRBV12-2 is classified as a pseudogene. The CDR3 length is 19 residues. The CDR3 sequence: CASRLLLWGTGRISYEQYF. As DNA, the CDR3 is TGTGCAAGTCGCTTACTCCTATGGGGGACAGGAAGAATATCCTACGAGCAGTACTTC.

This chain links TRBV13 with TRBJ1-2; the D is unclear. The V end was cut by 0 bases, the J end by 7 bases, with 15 bases between. Looked up from germline, CDR1 is PRHDT and CDR2 is FYEKMQ (reference sequence). This CDR3 has 15 amino acids. The CDR3 sequence: CASSLGSRGVAGYTF. The CDR3 DNA follows: TGTGCCAGCAGCTTAGGTTCACGGGGAGTAGCTGGCTACACCTTC.

The V call is TRBV5-1, the J call TRBJ2-1; TRBD2 aligns across 11 bases. Looked up from germline, CDR1 is SGHRS and CDR2 is YFSETQ. This CDR3 is built from 16 residues. V was pared by 2 bases and J by 0 bases, with 1 base of the junction left unmatched. CDR3 sequence reads: CASSLTSGSSYNEQFF. For the CDR3, the DNA is TGCGCCAGCAGCTTAACTAGCGGGAGCTCCTACAATGAGCAGTTCTTC.

The chain is built from TRBV7-2 and TRBJ1-2; 9 nucleotides agree with TRBD1. The germline V gene encodes CDR1 SGHTA and CDR2 FQGNSA. CDR3 length: 15 amino acids. Trimming at V came to 1 base and at J to 4 bases, leaving 4 bases not matched to a gene. CDR3 sequence: CASSLGDREGYGYTF. The CDR3 nucleotides read TGTGCCAGCAGCTTAGGGGACAGGGAGGGCTATGGCTACACCTTC. The whole variable domain, filled in from reference TRBV7-2 and TRBJ1-2, reads GAGVSQSPSNKVTEKGKDVELRCDPISGHTALYWYRQSLGQGLEFLIYFQGNSAPDKSGLPSDRFSAERTGGSVSTLTIQRTQQEDSAVYLCASSLGDREGYGYTFGSGTRLTVV.

The V and J genes are TRBV5-4 and TRBJ2-1, with TRBD2 matching 7 bases. Germline loops: CDR1 SGHNT, CDR2 YYREEE (reference sequence). J gave up 1 base and V 4 bases, and 8 bases lay outside the gene matches. CDR3 length: 16 residues. CDR3 loop: CASSGGVGASYNEQFF. As DNA, the CDR3 is TGTGCCAGCAGCGGGGGGGTGGGCGCTTCCTACAATGAGCAGTTCTTC.

The J gene is TRBJ2-2, the V gene TRBV6-1; 8 nucleotides match TRBD1. The CDR3 covers 15 residues. V was clipped by 6 bases and J by 0 bases; unmatched bases: 3. Germline V lookup: CDR1 MNHNS, CDR2 SASEGT. For the CDR3, the DNA is TGTGCCAGCAGCAGGGGGCTCTCGAACACCGGGGAGCTGTTTTTT. Translating it yields CASSRGLSNTGELFF.

This clone was counted between two and nine times. The chain combines TRBV6-6 with TRBJ2-6; D possibly corresponds to TRBD2 (6 bases). The germline V gene encodes CDR1 MNHNY and CDR2 SVGAGI (reference sequence). Trimming left V 7 bases short and J 4 bases short, with 14 bases between. This CDR3 is 15 amino acids long. The CDR3: CASNMRGAGANVLTF. In nucleotides, the CDR3 is TGTGCCAGCAATATGCGGGGAGCAGGGGCCAACGTCCTGACTTTC.

This clone is a singleton in its sample. V and J are TRBV28 and TRBJ2-4; TRBD2 matches 9 bases. Germline CDR1 and CDR2: MDHEN and SYDVKM. The V and J ends lost 5 bases and 10 bases, in that order; junction bases with no gene match: 9. This CDR3 comprises 14 residues. The CDR3 spells CASSPGLAPGIQYF. For the CDR3, the DNA is TGTGCCAGCAGTCCGGGACTAGCCCCAGGGATTCAGTACTTC.

This chain uses TRBV5-1 with TRBJ2-1; 9 nucleotides match TRBD2. V shed 2 bases and J 4 bases; nucleotides not matched to a gene: 7. The CDR3 has 16 amino acids. Germline V gene sequence: CDR1 SGHRS, CDR2 YFSETQ. CDR3 loop: CASSFPSGVAYNEQFF. CDR3 sequence (DNA): TGCGCCAGCAGCTTCCCTAGCGGGGTGGCTTACAATGAGCAGTTCTTC.

V usage is TRBV6-1 and J usage is TRBJ1-2; TRBD1 is a possible D gene (6 bases). CDR3 size: 14 residues. Trimming cost V 3 bases and J 4 bases, with 12 bases left between them. Per the germline V gene, CDR1 is MNHNS and CDR2 is SASEGT. CDR3 sequence: CASSDRTEIYGYTF. CDR3 sequence (DNA): TGTGCCAGCAGTGATAGGACAGAAATCTATGGCTACACCTTC.

The chain carries TRBV28 and TRBJ1-3; 8 bases fit TRBD1. This CDR3 region has 14 residues. The V gene's germline CDR1 is MDHEN and CDR2 SYDVKM. The V and J ends lost 7 bases and 0 bases, in that order; junction bases with no gene match: 2. The CDR3 loop reads CASKTGASGNTIYF. The CDR3 nucleotides read TGTGCCAGCAAGACAGGGGCCTCTGGAAACACCATATATTTT. The whole variable domain, remainder taken from reference TRBV28 and TRBJ1-3, is DVKVTQSSRYLVKRTGEKVFLECVQDMDHENMFWYRQDPGLGLRLIYFSYDVKMKEKGDIPEGYSVSREKKERFSLILESASTNQTSMYLCASKTGASGNTIYFGEGSWLTVV.